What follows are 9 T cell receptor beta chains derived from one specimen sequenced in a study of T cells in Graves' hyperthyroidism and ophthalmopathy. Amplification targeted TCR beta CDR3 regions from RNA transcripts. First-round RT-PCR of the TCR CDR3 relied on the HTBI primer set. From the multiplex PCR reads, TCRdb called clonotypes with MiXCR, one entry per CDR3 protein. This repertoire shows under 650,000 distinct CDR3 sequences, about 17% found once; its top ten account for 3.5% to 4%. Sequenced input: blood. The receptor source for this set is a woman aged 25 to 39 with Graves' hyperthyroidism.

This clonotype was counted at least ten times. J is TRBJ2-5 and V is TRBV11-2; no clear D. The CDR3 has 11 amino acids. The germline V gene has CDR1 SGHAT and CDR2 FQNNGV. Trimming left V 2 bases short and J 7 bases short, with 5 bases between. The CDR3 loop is CASSLKGTQYF. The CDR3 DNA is TGTGCCAGCAGCTTAAAGGGGACCCAGTACTTC.

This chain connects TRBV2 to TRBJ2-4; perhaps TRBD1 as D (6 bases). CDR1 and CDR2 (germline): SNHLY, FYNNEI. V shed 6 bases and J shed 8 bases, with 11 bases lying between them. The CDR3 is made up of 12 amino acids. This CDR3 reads CASSPGHDIQYF. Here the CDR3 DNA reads TGTGCCAGCAGCCCGGGACATGACATTCAGTACTTC.

Written as DNA, the CDR3 is TGTGCCAGTAGTATAGATCGACCGGGACTAGCGGAAAGCTCCTACGAGCAGTACTTC. Amino acids: CASSIDRPGLAESSYEQYF. The chain uses TRBV19 and TRBJ2-7; TRBD2 aligns across 11 bases. The V gene end was trimmed by 0 bases and the J gene end by 0 bases; junction bases not matched to a gene: 10. The CDR3 contains 19 residues. CDR1 and CDR2 from the germline V gene are LNHDA and SQIVND (reference sequence).

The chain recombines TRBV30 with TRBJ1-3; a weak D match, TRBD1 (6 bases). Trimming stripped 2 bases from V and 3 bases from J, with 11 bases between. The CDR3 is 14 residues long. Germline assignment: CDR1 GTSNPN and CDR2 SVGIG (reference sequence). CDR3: CAWSPWTDGNTIYF. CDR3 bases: TGTGCCTGGAGTCCATGGACAGATGGAAACACCATATATTTT.

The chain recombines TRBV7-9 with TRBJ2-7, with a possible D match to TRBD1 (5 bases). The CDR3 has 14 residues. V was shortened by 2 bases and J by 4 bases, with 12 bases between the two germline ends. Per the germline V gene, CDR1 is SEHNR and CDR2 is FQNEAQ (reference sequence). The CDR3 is CASSLSPRGYEQYF. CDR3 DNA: TGTGCCAGCAGCTTAAGCCCTAGGGGTTACGAGCAGTACTTC. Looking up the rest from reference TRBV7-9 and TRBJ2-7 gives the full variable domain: DTGVSQNPRHKITKRGQNVTFRCDPISEHNRLYWYRQTLGQGPEFLTYFQNEAQLEKSRLLSDRFSAERPKGSFSTLEIQRTEQGDSAMYLCASSLSPRGYEQYFGPGTRLTVT.

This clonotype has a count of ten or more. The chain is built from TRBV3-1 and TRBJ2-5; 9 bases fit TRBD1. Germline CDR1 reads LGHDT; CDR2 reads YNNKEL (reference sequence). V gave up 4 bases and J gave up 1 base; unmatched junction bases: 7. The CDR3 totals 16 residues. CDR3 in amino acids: CASSLSGTGFQETQYF. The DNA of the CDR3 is TGTGCCAGCAGCCTATCCGGGACAGGGTTCCAAGAGACCCAGTACTTC.

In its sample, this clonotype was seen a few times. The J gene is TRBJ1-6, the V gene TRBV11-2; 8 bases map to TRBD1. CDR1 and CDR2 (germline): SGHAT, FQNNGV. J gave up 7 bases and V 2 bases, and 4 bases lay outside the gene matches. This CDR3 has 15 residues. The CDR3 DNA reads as TGTGCCAGCAGCTTAACCGACAGGGGAAATTCACCCCTCCACTTT. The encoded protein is CASSLTDRGNSPLHF.

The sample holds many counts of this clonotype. The CDR3 bases are TGTGCCAGCAGCTTAGCCGGGACTAGCACCTACGAGCAGTACTTC. Its protein is CASSLAGTSTYEQYF. The chain has TRBV11-2 and TRBJ2-7; 9 nucleotides align to TRBD2. Trimming at V came to 1 base and at J to 2 bases, leaving 3 bases not matched to a gene. The CDR3 is 15 residues long. CDR1 is SGHAT, CDR2 FQNNGV, per germline.

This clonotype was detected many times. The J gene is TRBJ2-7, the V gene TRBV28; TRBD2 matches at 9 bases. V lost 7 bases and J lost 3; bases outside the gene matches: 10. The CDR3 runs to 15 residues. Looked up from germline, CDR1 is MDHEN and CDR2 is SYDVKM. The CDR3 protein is CASTTPTSGYYEQYF. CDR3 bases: TGTGCCAGCACTACCCCGACTAGCGGATACTACGAGCAGTACTTC.